Each of the 13 T cell receptor beta chains below was sequenced from the same sample in a study of tumor-infiltrating lymphocytes in primary liver carcinoma. Co-extracted RNA and DNA came from about 20-30 mg of unsorted bulk tissue. Total RNA amounting to 500 ng was the source from which TCR beta cDNA was made with a constant-region primer. Each TCR beta library was derived from three nested multiplex PCR rounds that employed slightly modified ARM-PCR. Forward primers for TRBV1-TRBV30 and a C-beta reverse primer served the first two PCR rounds, at 10 cycles each. A single record per CDR3 protein comes from TCRdb applying MiXCR to the multiplex PCR reads. This table has 95,000 to 100,000 distinct CDR3 sequences, around 73% appearing once. Sequencing was carried out using liver tumor tissue from sampling region 2. Subset noted: tumor region T2, inferior pole. The receptors shown here come from an older woman with primary liver carcinoma and hepatitis B virus infection.

Notes on this clonotype: Compared with germline, one end of the junction differs, possibly owing to a read error. The chain has TRBV12-3 or TRBV12-4 and TRBJ2-1, with TRBD1 matching 10 bases. This CDR3 contains 15 residues. The CDR3 reads CTSTKTGGRSNEQFF. CDR3 coding DNA: TGTACCAGCACCAAGACAGGGGGCAGGAGCAATGAGCAGTTCTTC.

In the case of this clonotype: An end of the junction does not agree with germline; a read error may underlie this. This CDR3 reads CAGSLGAGSDTQYF. The CDR3 bases are TGTGCGGGCAGTTTAGGGGCAGGCTCAGATACACAGTACTTT. The genes are TRBV12-3 or TRBV12-4 and TRBJ2-3, with a weak D call TRBD1 (5 bases). This CDR3 is 14 amino acids long.

Points on this clonotype: With a much larger clone just one base away, this may be a read error. The CDR3 reads CTSSARPGTSISGEQYF. The CDR3 DNA sequence: TGTACCAGCAGCGCGAGACCTGGGACTAGCATCTCAGGCGAGCAGTACTTC. V is TRBV7-8 and J is TRBJ2-7; 9 nucleotides match TRBD2. CDR1 and CDR2 (germline): SGHVS, FQNEAQ. The CDR3 totals 17 residues.

This clonotype occurred once. This sequence joins TRBV29-1 and TRBJ2-3, with TRBD2 matching 10 bases. V lost 2 bases to trimming and J lost 4 bases; unmatched junction nucleotides: 9. Germline CDR1 SQVTM, CDR2 ANQGSEA. The CDR3 sequence is 16 residues long. CDR3 loop: CSVERQAGGSADTQYF. Written as DNA, the CDR3 is TGCAGCGTTGAACGTCAAGCGGGAGGGAGTGCAGATACGCAGTATTTT.

This clonotype was recorded many times. J is TRBJ1-1 and V is TRBV12-3 or TRBV12-4, with 10 bases matching TRBD1. Trimming at V came to 2 bases and at J to 5 bases, leaving 8 bases not matched to a gene. The CDR3 length is 16 residues. In DNA form, the CDR3 reads TGTGCCAGCAGTTTACTAGGGGGACAGGGGAGGACTGAAGCTTTCTTT. This translates into CASSLLGGQGRTEAFF.

This clonotype was observed at least ten times. The chain has TRBV7-8 and TRBJ1-3, with 10 bases lining up with TRBD1. Trimming cost V 4 bases and J 0 bases; bases outside gene matches: 6. CDR1 is SGHVS, CDR2 FQNEAQ, per germline. This CDR3 is built from 17 residues. The CDR3 reads CASSWGTGEYSGNTIYF. The DNA of the CDR3 is TGTGCCAGCAGCTGGGGGACAGGGGAATACTCTGGAAACACCATATATTTT.

Details on this clonotype: This may be a read error: a much more frequent sequence differs by one nucleotide. The rearrangement links TRBV6-5 to TRBJ1-6; D is uncertain. The CDR3 covers 17 residues. V dropped 8 bases and J dropped 13 bases, with 30 bases sitting between them. Germline CDR1 reads MNHEY; CDR2 reads SVGAGI. For the CDR3, the DNA is TGTGCCAGCTGTGGAGAACCAACCGGGCCTCGGAAAGGTCCCCTCCACTTT. Its translation is CASCGEPTGPRKGPLHF.

The chain uses TRBV7-9 and TRBJ2-2, with D maybe TRBD1 (6 bases). CDR1 and CDR2 from the germline V gene are SEHNR and FQNEAQ (reference sequence). Trimming stripped 4 bases from V and 7 bases from J, with 16 bases between. The CDR3 has 15 residues. CDR3 in amino acids: CASSSGDGGVGELFF. DNA of the CDR3: TGTGCCAGCAGCTCAGGGGACGGCGGTGTCGGGGAGCTGTTTTTT.

A word on this clonotype: The junction shows a germline mismatch at one end, possibly a read error. This chain joins TRBV20-1 and TRBJ2-3; tentative D call: TRBD2 (6 bases). Germline CDR1 and CDR2: DFQATT and SNEGSKA (reference sequence). CDR3 length equals 16 residues. The CDR3 bases are TGCAGTGCTAGGACCCCGAGACTAGGGAGCACAGATACCCAGTATTTT. Translated: CSARTPRLGSTDTQYF.

This clonotype was seen at least ten times. The V call is TRBV14, the J call TRBJ1-2; no firm D call. This CDR3 region has 13 residues. CDR1 is SGHDN, CDR2 FVKESK, per germline. The ends were cut back, 0 bases at V and 11 bases at J, with 13 bases in the middle. CDR3 in amino acids: CASSQDTARAYTF. In nucleotides, the CDR3 is TGTGCCAGCAGCCAAGATACGGCTAGGGCATACACCTTC.

About this clonotype itself: A read error may explain this, as a much larger clone is one base away. The J gene is TRBJ1-5, the V gene TRBV6-6; D may be TRBD2 (5 bases). Gene TRBJ2-3 matches the end of the DNA better, so the J call may be wrong. Germline V gene data show CDR1 as MNHNY and CDR2 as SVGAGI (reference sequence). The CDR3 covers 12 residues. The CDR3 DNA is TGTGCCAGCAGTTACCCTGGGGAGCCCCAGTATTTT. This translates into CASSYPGEPQYF.

About this clonotype itself: One base away lies a much larger clone, so this may be a sequencing read error. Because it lacks the conserved phenylalanine or tryptophan at the end, this CDR3 is likely a read error. The genes are TRBV28 and TRBJ2-4, with D possibly being TRBD1 (6 bases). This CDR3 spans 15 amino acids. Between the trimmed V and J ends, which lost 5 bases and 1 base, there was a span of 12 bases. Germline CDR1 MDHEN, CDR2 SYDVKM. CDR3 in amino acids: CASSVQGSAKNIQYS. CDR3 in DNA: TGTGCCAGCAGTGTCCAGGGGTCGGCCAAAAACATTCAGTACTCC.

For this clonotype: The junction departs from germline at one end; a sequencing error may be responsible. The chain is built from TRBV11-3 and TRBJ2-3, with D perhaps TRBD1 or TRBD2 (5 bases each). The CDR3 sequence is 15 residues long. Germline V gives CDR1 SGHNT, CDR2 YENEEA. The CDR3 reads CTSSLFQGEVGTQYF. CDR3 nucleotide sequence: TGTACCAGCAGCTTATTCCAGGGAGAAGTTGGTACGCAGTATTTT. Combining the CDR3 with reference TRBV11-3 and TRBJ2-3 gives the whole variable domain EAGVVQSPRYKIIEKKQPVAFWCNPISGHNTLYWYLQNLGQGPELLIRYENEEAVDDSQLPKDRFSAERLKGVDSTLKIQPAELGDSAVYLCTSSLFQGEVGTQYFGPGTRLTVL.